This T cell receptor (beta chain) was documented in a study of beta chain features in type 1 diabetes. As every portion of the isolated RNA was reverse transcribed, the sequencing read expressed TCRB transcripts. Method: immunoSEQ multiplex PCR; TCRdb's copy keeps in-frame clones and lacks some. Here the sample spans tens of thousands of clones, 50% being singletons. Notes on the study in general: Across patients, naive, central memory and Treg TCRB repertoires exhibited apparently greater similarity than was observed across healthy donors.

Germline CDR1 is KGHSH and CDR2 is LQKENI. This CDR3 is built from 15 residues. Trimming took 5 bases from V and 8 from J; bases not matched to a gene: 8. Each of the CD4+ naive, central memory, regulatory and stem cell-like memory populations was sorted via CD45RO/CCR7/CD25/CD127/CD95/CD27. There are a few counts of this clone. What it binds is unknown. Specimen: stem cell memory CD4+ T cells from blood. J is TRBJ2-1 and V is TRBV18, with 11 bases that match TRBD2. The receptor comes from a woman under 40 in good health. CDR3 in amino acids: CASSSLAGVLHEQFF. The CDR3 DNA reads TGTGCCAGCTCATCACTAGCGGGAGTTCTCCATGAGCAGTTCTTC.